A selection of T cell receptor beta chains follows, all from one sample in a study of T cells in Graves' hyperthyroidism and ophthalmopathy. Via MiXCR, TCRdb re-called the multiplex PCR reads, giving one row per CDR3 protein. The repertoire has 490,000 or so distinct CDR3 sequences, about 20% of them found once; the top ten carry under 55%. Source material: blood. The receptors were sampled from a woman in her 70s with Graves' ophthalmopathy. Both conserved end residues are part of each CDR3. Fields, in order: clone size, D gene, J gene, V gene, CDR3 DNA, CDR3 protein. The D gene is left open where the match is weak. The size field is filled for only some rows; it gives once, few, many or a size class.

few	TRBD1	TRBJ2-3	TRBV11-3	TGTGCCAGCAGCTTAAACCCCCCGGACAGGGGAGAAGATACGCAGTATTTT	CASSLNPPDRGEDTQYF
NA	NA	TRBJ1-1	TRBV28	TGTGCCAGCAGTTTATGGACGGTGAAATTGAACACTGAAGCTTTCTTT	CASSLWTVKLNTEAFF
NA	NA	TRBJ1-4	TRBV20-1	TGCAGTGCTTACCTACCGGGACAAGGGGTTGAGAAACTGTTTTTT	CSAYLPGQGVEKLFF
few	NA	TRBJ1-1	TRBV7-9	TGTGCCGGAACCTTACAGGGACTAAACACTGAAGCTTTCTTT	CAGTLQGLNTEAFF
NA	NA	TRBJ1-3	TRBV10-3	TGTGCCATCAGTGATACTCCTCGAGGGATCAGTGGAAACACCATATATTTT	CAISDTPRGISGNTIYF
few	NA	TRBJ2-1	TRBV5-4	TGTGCCAGCAGTTCAAAGGGTAGCGGTATTGAGCAGTTCTTC	CASSSKGSGIEQFF
NA	NA	TRBJ2-3	TRBV12-3/TRBV12-4	TGTGCCAGCAGTTTTCGGGATGCGCAGTATTTT	CASSFRDAQYF
few	NA	TRBJ1-2	TRBV19	TGTGCCAGTACAACGCAAATTAACTATGGCTACACCTTC	CASTTQINYGYTF
NA	TRBD1	TRBJ2-1	TRBV6-9	TGTGCCAGCAGTTACGGGACAGGGTGGAATGAGCGGTTCTTC	CASSYGTGWNERFF
NA	NA	TRBJ1-5	TRBV20-1	TGCAGTGCTAGACGCCCGACGGCCAAGGGTGTAAGTCAGCCCCAGCATTTT	CSARRPTAKGVSQPQHF
few	NA	TRBJ2-3	TRBV12-3/TRBV12-4	TGTGCCAGCACTCCAGCAGATACGCAGTATTTT	CASTPADTQYF
NA	NA	TRBJ2-1	TRBV9	TGTGCCAGCAGCCCTATGGGGGAACCCACGGGCAATGAGCAGTTCTTC	CASSPMGEPTGNEQFF
few	NA	TRBJ2-1	TRBV5-6	TGTGCCAGCAGCTTGGCAGGGGTCGGGCTCAATGAGCAGTTCTTC	CASSLAGVGLNEQFF
few	TRBD1	TRBJ1-1	TRBV7-9	TGTGCCAGCAGCTTAGAAACAGGGGTGAACACTGAAGCTTTCTTT	CASSLETGVNTEAFF
few	TRBD1	TRBJ1-6	TRBV3-1	TGTGCCAGCAGCATTGTGACAGGGGGCAATTCACCCCTCCACTTT	CASSIVTGGNSPLHF
few	TRBD2	TRBJ2-2	TRBV19	TGTGCCAGTAGTATTCCGGGAGGGCCCGCCGAGCTGTTTTTT	CASSIPGGPAELFF
NA	TRBD1	TRBJ2-1	TRBV12-3/TRBV12-4	TGTGCCAGCAACGCATTACAGGGGCATGAGCAGTTCTTC	CASNALQGHEQFF
NA	TRBD2	TRBJ2-1	TRBV27	TGTGCCAGCAGTTTAAGGGGCGGGAGAAGTGAGCAGTTCTTC	CASSLRGGRSEQFF
many	NA	TRBJ1-1	TRBV7-2	TGTGCCAGCAGCTTAGGACAGGCGAGCACTGAAGCTTTCTTT	CASSLGQASTEAFF
few	NA	TRBJ1-5	TRBV12-3/TRBV12-4	TGTGCCAGCAGTCCCGGACCCGAGGGGCGGCCCCAGCATTTT	CASSPGPEGRPQHF
few	NA	TRBJ1-1	TRBV7-3	TGTGCCAGCAGCCCCGGTCCCTCGGGAAAAGGGAACACTGAAGCTTTCTTT	CASSPGPSGKGNTEAFF
NA	NA	TRBJ1-4	TRBV2	TGTGCCAGCAGCCGGGCGGGACGGAATAATGAAAAACTGTTTTTT	CASSRAGRNNEKLFF
few	NA	TRBJ2-5	TRBV6-2/TRBV6-3	TGTGCCAGCAGTTACCCTAGGTCAGGGGAGAAGACCCAGTACTTC	CASSYPRSGEKTQYF
many	NA	TRBJ2-5	TRBV7-2	TGTGCCAGCAGCCCCCCCCCGCCAGAGACCCAGTACTTC	CASSPPPPETQYF
NA	NA	TRBJ2-7	TRBV12-5	TGTGCTAGTGGTCCCTCACTAGCAGAAGGTGTCTACGAGCAGTACTTC	CASGPSLAEGVYEQYF
few	TRBD2	TRBJ2-1	TRBV10-1	TGCGCCAACGGTGGAGTAGCGGGAGGCAATGAGCAGTTCTTC	CANGGVAGGNEQFF
many	TRBD1	TRBJ1-1	TRBV5-1	TGTGCCAGCAGCTCAAGGACAGGGAACACTGAAGCTTTCTTT	CASSSRTGNTEAFF
NA	TRBD2	TRBJ2-7	TRBV27	TGTGCCAGCAGTTTAAAACTAGCGGGGGAGCAGTACTTC	CASSLKLAGEQYF
NA	NA	TRBJ1-5	TRBV20-1	TGCAGTGCGAGGTGGGGGGGTCGCAATCAGCCCCAGCATTTT	CSARWGGRNQPQHF
few	TRBD1	TRBJ1-5	TRBV28	TGTGCCAGCTCACCACCTAGAAGGACAGGGACAAGCAATCAGCCCCAGCATTTT	CASSPPRRTGTSNQPQHF
few	NA	TRBJ2-6	TRBV10-3	TGTGCCATCAGCAAAGGGCAGGTCCAGACATTCTCTGGGGCCAACGTCCTGACTTTC	CAISKGQVQTFSGANVLTF
many	NA	TRBJ1-1	TRBV7-8	TGTGCCAGCACCCGCAGGGGTAGCACTGAAGCTTTCTTT	CASTRRGSTEAFF
NA	TRBD2	TRBJ2-3	TRBV2	TGTGCCAGCAGTGCACGGACTAGCGGGAGAGGAGATACGCAGTATTTT	CASSARTSGRGDTQYF
NA	NA	TRBJ2-1	TRBV18	TGTGCCAAGCGCCTTGAGCAGTTCTTC	CAKRLEQFF
few	NA	TRBJ2-3	TRBV9	TGTGCCAGCAGCCCTGAGACCACCCCTAGCACAGATACGCAGTATTTT	CASSPETTPSTDTQYF
few	TRBD2	TRBJ2-3	TRBV3-1	TGTGCCAGCAGCCGACTAGCTAGAGATACGCAGTATTTT	CASSRLARDTQYF
NA	NA	TRBJ2-7	TRBV15	TGTGCCACCAGCAGTAAACAGAACGGCTACGAGCAGTACTTC	CATSSKQNGYEQYF
NA	TRBD2	TRBJ2-1	TRBV27	TGTGCCAGCATGACTAGCGGGATCAACAATGAGCAGTTCTTC	CASMTSGINNEQFF
many	TRBD2	TRBJ2-2	TRBV28	TGTGCCAGCAGTTTCGAGAGGAGCGGGAGGGCCCGGTTTGTCGGGGAGCTGTTTTTT	CASSFERSGRARFVGELFF
few	NA	TRBJ1-2	TRBV5-8	TGTGCCAGCAGCCCAACCGGCCAATTCAACTATGGCTACACCTTC	CASSPTGQFNYGYTF
many	TRBD2	TRBJ2-1	TRBV12-3/TRBV12-4	TGTGCCAGCAGTTTACACGCTAGCGGGGTCAAGGAGCAGTTCTTC	CASSLHASGVKEQFF
NA	TRBD1	TRBJ2-5	TRBV28	TGTGCCAGCAGTTTAGAACAGGGGGGCCGGGAGACCCAGTACTTC	CASSLEQGGRETQYF
few	NA	TRBJ2-3	TRBV15	TGTGCCACCAGCGGATGGGGGGGACAGAGCACAGATACGCAGTATTTT	CATSGWGGQSTDTQYF
few	NA	TRBJ2-5	TRBV24-1	TGTGCCACCAGTGATTTCGACGGGAAGACCCAGTACTTC	CATSDFDGKTQYF
NA	NA	TRBJ2-2	TRBV5-1	TGCGCCAGCACTTTAGGGGACCACACCGGGGAGCTGTTTTTT	CASTLGDHTGELFF
many	NA	TRBJ1-1	TRBV20-1	TGCAGTGCTAGACCAAGGGACACTGAAGCTTTCTTT	CSARPRDTEAFF
NA	TRBD1	TRBJ1-6	TRBV5-1	TGCGCCAGCAGCAAGGGACAGTACTATAATTCACCCCTCCACTTT	CASSKGQYYNSPLHF
NA	TRBD1	TRBJ1-2	TRBV7-9	TGTGCCAGCAGCTCAACCTTAAGGACAGGGAATGGCTACACCTTC	CASSSTLRTGNGYTF
few	NA	TRBJ2-7	TRBV19	TGTGCCAGTAGTACGGGCATGAGCTCCTACGAGCAGTACTTC	CASSTGMSSYEQYF